Following are 2 T cell receptor beta chains from one sample sequenced in a study of blood T cell repertoires in COVID-19 (dated by TCRdb to about 2020). Library construction relied on the immunoSEQ multiplex PCR assay. TCRdb's version of the immuneACCESS table is confined to in-frame rearrangements and falls short of the full clone set. An unresolved V gene accounts for under half of the shortfall where checked; the remainder is of unknown origin. The sample table contains about 150,000 clones; only one count was recorded for roughly 81% of them. The ten largest clones capture 2.5% to 3% of the sample. The sample consisted of peripheral blood. These receptors were collected from a woman aged 80 or over with COVID-19, enrolled during active disease.

This chain uses TRBV5-4 with TRBJ2-7; weak D call: TRBD1 (6 bases). The CDR3 loop spans 13 amino acids. V dropped 3 bases and J dropped 5 bases, with 12 bases sitting between them. Germline loops: CDR1 SGHNT, CDR2 YYREEE (reference sequence). The CDR3 here is CASSSRGWNEQYF. The CDR3 DNA reads TGTGCCAGCAGCTCCAGGGGATGGAACGAGCAGTACTTC.

This clone was found once. The V and J genes are TRBV11-2 and TRBJ2-5, with a weak D call TRBD1 (5 bases). Per the germline V gene, CDR1 is SGHAT and CDR2 is FQNNGV. The CDR3 has 15 residues. V was trimmed by 5 bases and J by 0 bases, leaving 13 bases between them. Written as DNA, the CDR3 is TGTGCCAGCAGCCTAATCAGGGTGTACCAAGAGACCCAGTACTTC. Encoded protein: CASSLIRVYQETQYF.